This TCR beta chain was recovered during a study of blood T cell repertoires in COVID-19. Assay used: immunoSEQ multiplex PCR; TCRdb lists only in-frame clones, some missing. The table has 150,000 or so clones, around four fifths seen once. Germline CDR1 SGHRS, CDR2 YFSETQ. The germline V and J ends were trimmed by 5 bases and 4 bases, with 16 bases remaining between them. The CDR3 has 14 amino acids. This chain joins TRBV5-1 and TRBJ2-7; D gene unclear. This TCR was sampled from a man in his sixties or seventies who had been exposed to COVID-19. The sequencing input was PBMCs or T cells enriched from blood (not recorded which). The CDR3 spells CASRIPGMAYEQYF. The CDR3 coding sequence is TGCGCCAGCAGAATCCCAGGAATGGCTTACGAGCAGTACTTC.